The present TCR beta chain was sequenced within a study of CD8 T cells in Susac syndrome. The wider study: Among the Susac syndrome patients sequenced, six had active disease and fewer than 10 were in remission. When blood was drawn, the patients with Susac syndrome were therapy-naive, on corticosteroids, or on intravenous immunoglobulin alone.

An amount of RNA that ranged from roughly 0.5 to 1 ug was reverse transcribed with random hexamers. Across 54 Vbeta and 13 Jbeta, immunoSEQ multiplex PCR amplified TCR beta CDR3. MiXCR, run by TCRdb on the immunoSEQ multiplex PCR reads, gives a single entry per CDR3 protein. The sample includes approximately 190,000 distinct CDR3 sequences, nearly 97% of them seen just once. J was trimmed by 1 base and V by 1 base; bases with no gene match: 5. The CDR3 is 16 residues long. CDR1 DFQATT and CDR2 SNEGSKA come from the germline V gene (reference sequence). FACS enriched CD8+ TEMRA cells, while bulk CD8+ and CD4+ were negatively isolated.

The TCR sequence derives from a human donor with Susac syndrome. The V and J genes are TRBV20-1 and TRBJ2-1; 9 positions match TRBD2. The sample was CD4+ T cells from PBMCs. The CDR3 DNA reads TGCAGTGCTAGAGCCGAGCGGGGGGAATCCTACAATGAGCAGTTCTTC. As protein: CSARAERGESYNEQFF.